This T cell receptor (beta chain) was retrieved from a study of Ad26.COV2.S vaccination and SARS-CoV-2 variants. Regarding treatment: about 20 received Ad26.COV2.S at low or high dose, single or two shots; a few received placebo; per-sample allocation not given. The samples were gathered on day 63 after the first injection of vaccine or placebo. CDR3 length: 15 residues. V shed 0 bases and J shed 0 bases, with 6 bases lying between them. CDR1 MNHNS and CDR2 SASEGT come from the germline V gene. Assay used: immunoSEQ multiplex PCR; TCRdb lists only in-frame clones, some missing. Seen here are roughly 320,000 clones, about 86% observed once, and the top ten hold 1.5% to 2.5%.

The chain links TRBV6-1 to TRBJ2-1; D tentatively reads TRBD1 or TRBD2 (5 bases each). This TCR came from a person aged 18-60 years who received the Ad26.COV2.S COVID-19 vaccine or a placebo. Here the sequenced sample was peripheral blood, taken in a trial of Ad26.COV2.S vaccine versus placebo. CDR3 in DNA: TGTGCCAGCAGTGAAGCGGGGGTCTCCTACAATGAGCAGTTCTTC. Translating gives CASSEAGVSYNEQFF.